These 27 T cell receptor beta chains came from one sample sequenced in a study of blood T cell repertoires in COVID-19. Assay used: immunoSEQ multiplex PCR; TCRdb lists only in-frame clones, some missing. The table has 55,000 to 70,000 clones, 87% seen once. The sample consisted of peripheral blood. The receptors come from a woman of 80 years or more with COVID-19, enrolled during active disease.

This clone has just a few counts. This chain uses TRBV7-9 with TRBJ2-2; 9 nucleotides match TRBD1. The CDR3 spans 19 residues. Trimming took 3 bases from V and 5 from J; bases not matched to a gene: 16. Germline assignment: CDR1 SEHNR and CDR2 FQNEAQ (reference sequence). The chain's CDR3 is CASSFDFGVGTGRTGELFF. CDR3 sequence (DNA): TGTGCCAGCAGCTTTGATTTCGGGGTCGGGACAGGGAGAACCGGGGAGCTGTTTTTT.

V is TRBV18 and J is TRBJ2-7, with 8 nucleotides matching TRBD1. CDR1 is KGHSH and CDR2 is LQKENI in the germline V gene. After removal of 3 bases from V and 3 bases from J, the junction contained 7 bases not matched to a gene. The CDR3 runs 15 residues. CDR3 nucleotides: TGTGCCAGCTCACCTACGGGACAGGCGGGCTACGAGCAGTACTTC. Its protein is CASSPTGQAGYEQYF.

This clone was observed a handful of times. The chain uses TRBV25-1 and TRBJ1-2; D unresolved. CDR3 length equals 14 residues. Germline values: CDR1 MGHDK, CDR2 SYGVNS. Deletions cut 4 bases from V and 8 bases from J, with 17 bases between. The CDR3 bases are TGTGCCAGCAGTGTTTCCCTAAATTTGGGCGGCTACACCTTC. The encoded protein is CASSVSLNLGGYTF.

The chain recombines TRBV29-1 with TRBJ1-5, with 12 bases lining up with TRBD1. This CDR3 has 14 amino acids. V shed 4 bases, J shed 6 bases, and the junction held 4 bases outside the gene matches. Germline-derived CDR1 and CDR2 are SQVTM and ANQGSEA. CDR3 in DNA: TGCAGCGTTGGGGACAGGGGGCTGTGTCAGCCCCAGCATTTT. It codes for CSVGDRGLCQPQHF.

This chain joins TRBV12-3 or TRBV12-4 and TRBJ1-5, with D maybe TRBD1 (5 bases). This CDR3 contains 12 residues. Trimming took 6 bases from V and 5 from J, leaving 8 bases between them. In DNA, the CDR3 is TGTGCCAGCAGACCAGGGTATCAGCCCCAGCATTTT. It translates to CASRPGYQPQHF.

The chain uses TRBV7-6 and TRBJ1-2; 7 bases map to TRBD1. CDR3 length: 15 amino acids. CDR1 and CDR2 (germline): SGHVS, FNYEAQ. V dropped 2 bases and J dropped 6; count of bases not matched to a gene: 9. CDR3 protein: CASSLTTTGVDGYTF. As DNA, the CDR3 is TGTGCCAGCAGCTTAACCACCACAGGGGTAGATGGCTACACCTTC.

This clone was recorded only once. The chain is built from TRBV6-5 and TRBJ1-1; possible D gene TRBD1, 5 bases. CDR3 length: 15 residues. Germline loops: CDR1 MNHEY, CDR2 SVGAGI. Trimming removed 6 bases from V and 1 base from J, with 15 bases in between. The CDR3 protein is CASRSGFLANTEAFF. CDR3 nucleotide sequence: TGTGCCAGCAGATCAGGGTTTCTGGCGAACACTGAAGCTTTCTTT.

V usage is TRBV7-9 and J usage is TRBJ1-5; TRBD1 agrees at 8 bases. Trimming at V came to 4 bases and at J to 5 bases, leaving 7 bases not matched to a gene. Germline CDR1 is SEHNR and CDR2 is FQNEAQ (reference sequence). The length of the CDR3 is 15 residues. CDR3 sequence reads: CASSSTGERDQPQHF. The CDR3 DNA reads as TGTGCCAGCAGCTCGACAGGGGAGCGGGATCAGCCCCAGCATTTT.

The chain joins TRBV7-3 to TRBJ1-2; D is undetermined. Trimming removed 2 bases from V and 0 bases from J, with 10 bases in between. Germline CDR1 is SGHTA and CDR2 is FQGTGA. The CDR3 covers 15 residues. The CDR3 loop is CASSLRQITNYGYTF. DNA of the CDR3: TGTGCCAGCAGCTTACGTCAGATTACTAACTATGGCTACACCTTC.

This chain uses TRBV14 with TRBJ1-4, with 7 nucleotides matching TRBD1. The CDR3 is 15 amino acids. The germline CDR1 and CDR2 sequences are SGHDN and FVKESK. The ends lost 3 bases at V and 4 bases at J; junction bases unmatched: 5. CDR3 amino acids: CASSHNRGFNEKLFF. In DNA, the CDR3 is TGTGCCAGCAGCCACAACAGGGGTTTTAATGAAAAACTGTTTTTT.

The V gene is TRBV19, the J gene TRBJ1-5; D unresolved. The CDR3 contains 15 residues. In germline, CDR1 is LNHDA, CDR2 SQIVND (reference sequence). The V end was cut by 3 bases, the J end by 0 bases, with 9 bases between. CDR3 sequence (DNA): TGTGCCAGTAGTATTGGAGGAAATAGCAATCAGCCCCAGCATTTT. Protein: CASSIGGNSNQPQHF.

Comments on this clone: The sample carries other DNA sequences with the same CDR3. V is TRBV5-1 and J is TRBJ1-2; a weak D match, TRBD1 (5 bases). CDR1 is SGHRS and CDR2 is YFSETQ in the germline V gene. Trimming pared 2 bases from V and 2 bases from J, leaving 7 bases between. The length of the CDR3 is 13 residues. CDR3 sequence: CASSFGGNYGYTF. DNA for the CDR3: TGCGCCAGCAGCTTTGGGGGGAACTATGGCTACACCTTC.

The V gene is TRBV5-4, the J gene TRBJ2-7, with TRBD2 identical over 8 bases. Germline V gene sequence: CDR1 SGHNT, CDR2 YYREEE (reference sequence). The V gene end was trimmed by 4 bases and the J gene end by 4 bases; junction bases not matched to a gene: 7. This CDR3 has 14 residues. The CDR3 protein is CASSREIAGYEQYF. Here the CDR3 DNA reads TGTGCCAGCAGCCGGGAAATAGCGGGGTACGAGCAGTACTTC.

The chain joins TRBV19 to TRBJ2-2; TRBD2 is a possible D gene (5 bases). Germline V gene lookup returns CDR1 LNHDA and CDR2 SQIVND (reference sequence). Trimming pared 6 bases from V and 4 bases from J, leaving 21 bases between. The CDR3 length is 17 residues. The CDR3 sequence: CASSHHRRLRGTGELFF. CDR3 sequence (DNA): TGTGCCAGTAGCCACCATAGGCGGCTCCGGGGCACCGGGGAGCTGTTTTTT.

The genes are TRBV6-1 and TRBJ2-7, with 7 bases identical to TRBD1. V dropped 2 bases and J dropped 4; count of bases not matched to a gene: 8. The CDR3 length is 15 residues. The germline gives CDR1 MNHNS, CDR2 SASEGT. Here the CDR3 reads CASSERRGRQYEQYF. Written as DNA, the CDR3 is TGTGCCAGCAGTGAAAGAAGGGGGCGACAATACGAGCAGTACTTC.

This chain joins TRBV6-5 and TRBJ1-2; D is possibly TRBD1 (5 bases). The V end was cut by 5 bases, the J end by 8 bases, with 21 bases between. CDR3 size: 15 residues. Germline V lookup: CDR1 MNHEY, CDR2 SVGAGI. In DNA, the CDR3 is TGTGCCAGCAGTCAATACCGGGACTCCTTCTCCGGCTACACCTTC. Its translation: CASSQYRDSFSGYTF.

The chain joins TRBV18 to TRBJ2-7; 8 bases agree with TRBD1. The CDR3 loop spans 14 amino acids. V lost 3 bases and J lost 3; bases outside the gene matches: 4. The germline V gene has CDR1 KGHSH and CDR2 LQKENI. The CDR3 DNA reads as TGTGCCAGCTCACCTGGACAGGGTGACTACGAGCAGTACTTC. The encoded protein is CASSPGQGDYEQYF.

The chain joins TRBV4-2 to TRBJ1-1; 12 bases align to TRBD1. The V segment lost 4 bases and the J segment 0 bases; nucleotides outside the gene matches: 9. The CDR3 covers 18 residues. Germline V gene sequence: CDR1 LGHNA, CDR2 YNFKEQ. This CDR3 is CASSLRGGTGGLNTEAFF. The CDR3 DNA follows: TGTGCCAGCAGCCTCAGAGGTGGGACAGGGGGCTTGAACACTGAAGCTTTCTTT.

The chain couples TRBV5-5 to TRBJ2-2; D possibly corresponds to TRBD1 (5 bases). The V gene lost 0 bases and the J gene lost 1 base, with 10 bases spanning the gap. This CDR3 spans 16 amino acids. Germline loops: CDR1 SGHKS, CDR2 YYEKEE (reference sequence). The CDR3 DNA reads TGTGCCAGCAGCTTGGGAGGACACGGGAACACCGGGGAGCTGTTTTTT. Translation: CASSLGGHGNTGELFF.

This clone turned up a few times. CDR3 nucleotide sequence: TGTGCCAGCAGCTTCAGGACAGGGGGCGCCAAGGGCTACACCTTC. Translating gives CASSFRTGGAKGYTF. This chain links TRBV5-6 with TRBJ1-2; 11 bases line up with TRBD1. This CDR3 spans 15 amino acids. With 2 bases clipped from V and 8 bases from J, the junction kept 8 bases outside the gene matches. Germline V gene data show CDR1 as SGHDT and CDR2 as YYEEEE.

V is TRBV5-1 and J is TRBJ1-1; TRBD1 matches at 10 bases. CDR1 is SGHRS, CDR2 YFSETQ, per germline. The CDR3 is 16 amino acids. With 4 bases clipped from V and 1 base from J, the junction kept 7 bases outside the gene matches. The CDR3 sequence: CASSTGTGAGNTEAFF. CDR3 sequence (DNA): TGCGCCAGCAGCACCGGGACAGGGGCAGGGAACACTGAAGCTTTCTTT.

The V call is TRBV19, the J call TRBJ1-1; 7 bases are a match to TRBD1. The V gene's germline CDR1 is LNHDA and CDR2 SQIVND (reference sequence). The CDR3 consists of 17 residues. V shed 3 bases, J shed 1 base, and the junction held 11 bases outside the gene matches. The CDR3 loop reads CASSIENRGFSNTEAFF. In nucleotides, the CDR3 is TGTGCCAGTAGTATTGAGAACAGGGGATTTTCGAACACTGAAGCTTTCTTT.

This chain uses TRBV11-2 with TRBJ2-5; 10 positions match TRBD2. The germline CDR1 and CDR2 sequences are SGHAT and FQNNGV. The CDR3 length is 15 residues. V dropped 5 bases and J dropped 7; count of bases not matched to a gene: 10. The CDR3 here is CASSASGGGVGTQYF. The CDR3 nucleotides read TGTGCCAGCAGCGCAAGCGGGGGGGGTGTTGGGACCCAGTACTTC.

The gene calls are TRBV18 and TRBJ2-4; D possibly corresponds to TRBD1 (6 bases). The CDR3 is 15 amino acids. The V and J ends lost 2 bases and 1 base respectively, with 9 bases between them. CDR1 KGHSH and CDR2 LQKENI come from the germline V gene. In DNA, the CDR3 is TGTGCCAGCTCACCAGGGGGCGCTGCCAAAAACATTCAGTACTTC. It specifies CASSPGGAAKNIQYF.

The chain recombines TRBV7-2 with TRBJ2-2; TRBD2 might be the D (5 bases). V was pared by 2 bases and J by 5 bases, with 9 bases between. Germline assignment: CDR1 SGHTA and CDR2 FQGNSA. The CDR3 spans 14 residues. CDR3 loop: CASSLQADTGELFF. CDR3 coding DNA: TGTGCCAGCAGCTTACAAGCGGATACCGGGGAGCTGTTTTTT.

CDR3 nucleotide sequence: TGTGCCAGCAGGGACAGGATCGACACTGAAGCTTTCTTT. Its translation is CASRDRIDTEAFF. The V call is TRBV6-5, the J call TRBJ1-1; TRBD1 aligns across 7 bases. CDR3 length equals 13 residues. Per the germline V gene, CDR1 is MNHEY and CDR2 is SVGAGI. With V trimmed by 6 bases and J by 3 bases, 4 bases remained unmatched.

The chain is built from TRBV7-2 and TRBJ2-5; TRBD2 matches 9 bases. Germline V gene data show CDR1 as SGHTA and CDR2 as FQGNSA. The length of the CDR3 is 16 residues. Unmatched junction bases numbered 10, after V lost 3 bases and J lost 5 bases. The CDR3 DNA is TGTGCCAGCAGCTTCCCCTCGACTAGCGGTGGGGAGACCCAGTACTTC. It is translated as CASSFPSTSGGETQYF.